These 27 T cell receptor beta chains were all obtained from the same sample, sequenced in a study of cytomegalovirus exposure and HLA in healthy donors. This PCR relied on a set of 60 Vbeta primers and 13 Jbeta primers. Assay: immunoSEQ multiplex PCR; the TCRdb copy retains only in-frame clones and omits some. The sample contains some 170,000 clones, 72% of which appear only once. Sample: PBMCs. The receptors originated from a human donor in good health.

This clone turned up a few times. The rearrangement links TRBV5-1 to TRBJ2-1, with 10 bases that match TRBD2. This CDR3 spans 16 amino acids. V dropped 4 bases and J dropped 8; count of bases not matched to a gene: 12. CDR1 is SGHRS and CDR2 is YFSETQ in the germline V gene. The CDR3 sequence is CASSLTSGGAVDEQFF. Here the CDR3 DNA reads TGCGCCAGCAGCCTGACAAGCGGGGGGGCCGTGGATGAGCAGTTCTTC.

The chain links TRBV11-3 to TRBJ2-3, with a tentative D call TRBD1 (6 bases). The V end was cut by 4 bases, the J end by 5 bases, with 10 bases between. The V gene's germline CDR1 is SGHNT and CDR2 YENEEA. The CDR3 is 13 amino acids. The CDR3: CASSSGTKDTQYF. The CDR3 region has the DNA TGTGCCAGCAGCTCCGGGACAAAAGATACGCAGTATTTT.

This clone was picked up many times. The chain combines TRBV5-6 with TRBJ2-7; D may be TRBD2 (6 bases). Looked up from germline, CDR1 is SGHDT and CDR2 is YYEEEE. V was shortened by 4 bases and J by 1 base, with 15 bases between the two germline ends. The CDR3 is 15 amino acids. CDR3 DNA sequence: TGTGCCAGCAGCCCCTTCCCGCGGGGATCCTACGAGCAGTACTTC. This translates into CASSPFPRGSYEQYF.

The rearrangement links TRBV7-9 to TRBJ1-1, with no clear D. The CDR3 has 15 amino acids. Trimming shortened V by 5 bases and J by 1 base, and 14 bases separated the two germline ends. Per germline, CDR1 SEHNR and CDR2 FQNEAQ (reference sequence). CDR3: CASSPRGGPNTEAFF. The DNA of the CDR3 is TGTGCCAGCAGCCCCCGTGGAGGGCCGAACACTGAAGCTTTCTTT.

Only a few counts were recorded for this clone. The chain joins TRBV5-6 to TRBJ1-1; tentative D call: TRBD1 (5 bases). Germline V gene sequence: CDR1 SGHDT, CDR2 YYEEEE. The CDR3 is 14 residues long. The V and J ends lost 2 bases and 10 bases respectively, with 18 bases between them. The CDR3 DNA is TGTGCCAGCAGCTTCCTGCTGACAGTGACGGGAGCTTTCTTT. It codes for CASSFLLTVTGAFF.

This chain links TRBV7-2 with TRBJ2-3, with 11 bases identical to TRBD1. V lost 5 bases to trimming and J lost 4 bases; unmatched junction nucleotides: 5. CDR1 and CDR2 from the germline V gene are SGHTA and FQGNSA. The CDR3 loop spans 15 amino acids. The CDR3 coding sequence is TGTGCCAGCAGCCGGGACAGGGGGTTTTCAGATACGCAGTATTTT. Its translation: CASSRDRGFSDTQYF.

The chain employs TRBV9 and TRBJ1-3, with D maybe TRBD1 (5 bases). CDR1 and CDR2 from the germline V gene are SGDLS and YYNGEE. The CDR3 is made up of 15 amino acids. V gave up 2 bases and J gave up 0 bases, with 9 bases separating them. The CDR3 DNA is TGTGCCAGCAGCGTCAACACAGGCTCTGGAAACACCATATATTTT. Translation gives CASSVNTGSGNTIYF. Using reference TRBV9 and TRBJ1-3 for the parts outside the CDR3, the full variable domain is DSGVTQTPKHLITATGQRVTLRCSPRSGDLSVYWYQQSLDQGLQFLIQYYNGEERAKGNILERFSAQQFPDLHSELNLSSLELGDSALYFCASSVNTGSGNTIYFGEGSWLTVV.

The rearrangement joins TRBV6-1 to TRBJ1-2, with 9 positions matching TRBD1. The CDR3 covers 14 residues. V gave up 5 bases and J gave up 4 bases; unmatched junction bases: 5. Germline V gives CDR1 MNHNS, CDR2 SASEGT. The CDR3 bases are TGTGCCAGCAGTCGAGACAGGGGGTCCTATGGCTACACCTTC. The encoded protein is CASSRDRGSYGYTF.

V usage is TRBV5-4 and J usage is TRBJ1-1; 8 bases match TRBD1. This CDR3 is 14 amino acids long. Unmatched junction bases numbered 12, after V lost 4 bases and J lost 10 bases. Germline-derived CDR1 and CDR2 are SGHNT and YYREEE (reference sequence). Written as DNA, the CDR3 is TGTGCCAGCAGCCGCGATCTACAGGGGGAGGTAGCTTTCTTT. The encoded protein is CASSRDLQGEVAFF.

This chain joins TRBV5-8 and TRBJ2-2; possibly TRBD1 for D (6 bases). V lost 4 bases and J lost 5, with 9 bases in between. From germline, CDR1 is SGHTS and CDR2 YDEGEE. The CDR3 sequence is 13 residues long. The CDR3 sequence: CASSQDRTGELFF. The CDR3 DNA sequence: TGTGCCAGCAGCCAGGACAGAACCGGGGAGCTGTTTTTT.

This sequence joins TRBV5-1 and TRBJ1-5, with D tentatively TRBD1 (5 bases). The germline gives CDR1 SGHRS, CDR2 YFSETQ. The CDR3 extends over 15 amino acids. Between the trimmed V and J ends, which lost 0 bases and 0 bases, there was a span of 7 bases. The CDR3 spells CASSLEGDSNQPQHF. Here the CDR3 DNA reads TGCGCCAGCAGCTTGGAAGGGGATAGCAATCAGCCCCAGCATTTT.

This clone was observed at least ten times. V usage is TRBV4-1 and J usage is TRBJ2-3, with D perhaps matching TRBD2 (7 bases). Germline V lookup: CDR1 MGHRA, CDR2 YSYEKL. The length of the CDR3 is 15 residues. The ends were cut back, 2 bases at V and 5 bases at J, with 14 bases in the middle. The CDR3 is CASSQLGGAGDTQYF. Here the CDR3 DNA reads TGCGCCAGCAGCCAACTAGGGGGGGCAGGAGATACGCAGTATTTT.

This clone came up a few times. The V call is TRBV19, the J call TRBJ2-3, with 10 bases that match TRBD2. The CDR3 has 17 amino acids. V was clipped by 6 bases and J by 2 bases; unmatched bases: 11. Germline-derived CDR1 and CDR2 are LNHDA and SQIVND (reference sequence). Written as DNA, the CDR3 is TGTGCCAGTAGCGGGGCTAGCGGGGGACTCTACACAGATACGCAGTATTTT. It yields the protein CASSGASGGLYTDTQYF. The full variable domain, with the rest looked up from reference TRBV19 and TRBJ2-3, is DGGITQSPKYLFRKEGQNVTLSCEQNLNHDAMYWYRQDPGQGLRLIYYSQIVNDFQKGDIAEGYSVSREKKESFPLTVTSAQKNPTAFYLCASSGASGGLYTDTQYFGPGTRLTVL.

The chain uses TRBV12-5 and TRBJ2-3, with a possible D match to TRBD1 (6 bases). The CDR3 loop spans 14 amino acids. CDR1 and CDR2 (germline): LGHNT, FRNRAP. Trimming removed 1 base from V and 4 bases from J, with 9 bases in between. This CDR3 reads CASGLAGVADTQYF. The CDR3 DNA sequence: TGTGCTAGTGGTTTGGCAGGGGTGGCAGATACGCAGTATTTT.

The CDR3 here is CASKSYGGAFTEAFF. CDR3 nucleotide sequence: TGCGCCAGCAAGTCGTATGGGGGGGCTTTCACTGAAGCTTTCTTT. The chain uses TRBV5-1 and TRBJ1-1; a weak D match, TRBD1 (6 bases). The CDR3 runs 15 residues. Trimming cost V 6 bases and J 4 bases, with 19 bases left between them. Germline V CDR1 and CDR2: SGHRS, YFSETQ.

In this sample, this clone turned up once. CDR3: CASRLQPDTGELFF. CDR3 DNA sequence: TGTGCCAGCAGACTACAACCGGACACCGGGGAGCTGTTTTTT. The J gene is TRBJ2-2, the V gene TRBV6-1; D is ambiguous. V was cut by 6 bases and J by 3 bases, with 11 bases left in between. There are 14 residues in the CDR3. Looked up from germline, CDR1 is MNHNS and CDR2 is SASEGT.

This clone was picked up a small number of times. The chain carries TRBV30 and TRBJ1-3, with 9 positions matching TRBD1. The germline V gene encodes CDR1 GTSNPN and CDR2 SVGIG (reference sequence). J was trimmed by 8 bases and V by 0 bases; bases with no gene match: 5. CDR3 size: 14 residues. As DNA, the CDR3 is TGTGCCTGGAGTGTAACAGGGGGCGCGGACACCATATATTTT. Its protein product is CAWSVTGGADTIYF.

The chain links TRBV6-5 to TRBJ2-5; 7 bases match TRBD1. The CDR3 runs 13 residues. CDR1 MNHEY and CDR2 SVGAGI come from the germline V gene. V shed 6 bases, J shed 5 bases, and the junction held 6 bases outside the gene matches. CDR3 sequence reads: CASRPTGLETQYF. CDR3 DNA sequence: TGTGCCAGCAGACCGACAGGGTTGGAGACCCAGTACTTC.

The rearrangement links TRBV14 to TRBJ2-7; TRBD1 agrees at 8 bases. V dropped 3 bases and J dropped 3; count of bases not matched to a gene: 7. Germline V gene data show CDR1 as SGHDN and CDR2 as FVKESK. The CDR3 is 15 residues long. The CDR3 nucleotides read TGTGCCAGCAGCCAGGGGTCAGGGGGCTTCTACGAGCAGTACTTC. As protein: CASSQGSGGFYEQYF.

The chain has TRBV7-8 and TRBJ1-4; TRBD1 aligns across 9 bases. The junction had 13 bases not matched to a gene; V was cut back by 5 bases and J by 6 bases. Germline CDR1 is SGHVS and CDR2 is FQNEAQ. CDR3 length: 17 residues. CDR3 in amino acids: CASSRSQGASPDEKLFF. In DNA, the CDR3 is TGTGCCAGCAGCAGATCACAGGGGGCTAGCCCAGATGAAAAACTGTTTTTT.

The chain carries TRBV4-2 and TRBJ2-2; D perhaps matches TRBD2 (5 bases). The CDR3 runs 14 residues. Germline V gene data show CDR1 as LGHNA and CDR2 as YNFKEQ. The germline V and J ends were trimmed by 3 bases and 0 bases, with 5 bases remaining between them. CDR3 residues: CASSHGANTGELFF. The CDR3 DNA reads TGTGCCAGCAGCCACGGGGCGAACACCGGGGAGCTGTTTTTT.

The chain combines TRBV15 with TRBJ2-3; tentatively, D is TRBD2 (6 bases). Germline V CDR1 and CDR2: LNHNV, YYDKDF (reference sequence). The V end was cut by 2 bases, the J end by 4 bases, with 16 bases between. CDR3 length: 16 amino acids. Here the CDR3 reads CATSRSGGALADTQYF. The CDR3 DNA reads TGTGCCACCAGCAGATCCGGCGGGGCTTTGGCAGATACGCAGTATTTT.

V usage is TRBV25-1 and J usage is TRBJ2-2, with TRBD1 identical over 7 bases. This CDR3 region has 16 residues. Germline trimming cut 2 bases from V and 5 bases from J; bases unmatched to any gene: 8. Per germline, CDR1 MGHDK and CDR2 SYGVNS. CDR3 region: CASSERYRGQTGELFF. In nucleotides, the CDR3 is TGTGCCAGCAGTGAAAGGTACAGGGGACAAACCGGGGAGCTGTTTTTT.

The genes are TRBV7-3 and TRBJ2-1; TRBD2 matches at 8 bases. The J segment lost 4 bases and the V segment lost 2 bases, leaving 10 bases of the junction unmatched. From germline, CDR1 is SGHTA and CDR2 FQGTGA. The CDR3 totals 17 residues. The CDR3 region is CASSLFGGGGGYNEQFF. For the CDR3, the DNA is TGTGCCAGCAGCTTATTTGGGGGTGGCGGGGGGTACAATGAGCAGTTCTTC.

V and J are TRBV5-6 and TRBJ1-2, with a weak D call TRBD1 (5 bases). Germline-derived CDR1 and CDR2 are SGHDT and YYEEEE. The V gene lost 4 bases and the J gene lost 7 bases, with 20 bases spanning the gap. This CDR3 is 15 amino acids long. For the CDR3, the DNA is TGTGCCAGCAGCACCCGCCTAGCGGGGGTCGGTGGCTACACCTTC. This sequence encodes CASSTRLAGVGGYTF.

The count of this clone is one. The CDR3 nucleotides read TGCGCCAGCAGCCAAGGGGGTGGGGGGGGCTTTTTAGGAGAGCAGTTCTTC. As protein: CASSQGGGGGFLGEQFF. This chain connects TRBV4-1 to TRBJ2-1, with D maybe TRBD2 (7 bases). CDR3 length equals 17 residues. The germline V gene encodes CDR1 MGHRA and CDR2 YSYEKL. V was cut by 1 base and J by 10 bases, with 23 bases left in between.

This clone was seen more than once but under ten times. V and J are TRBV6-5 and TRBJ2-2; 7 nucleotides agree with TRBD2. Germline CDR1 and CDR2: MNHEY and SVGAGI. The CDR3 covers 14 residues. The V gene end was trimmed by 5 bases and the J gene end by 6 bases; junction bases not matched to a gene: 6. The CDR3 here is CASSEGGGAGELFF. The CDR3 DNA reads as TGTGCCAGCAGTGAAGGTGGGGGGGCCGGGGAGCTGTTTTTT.